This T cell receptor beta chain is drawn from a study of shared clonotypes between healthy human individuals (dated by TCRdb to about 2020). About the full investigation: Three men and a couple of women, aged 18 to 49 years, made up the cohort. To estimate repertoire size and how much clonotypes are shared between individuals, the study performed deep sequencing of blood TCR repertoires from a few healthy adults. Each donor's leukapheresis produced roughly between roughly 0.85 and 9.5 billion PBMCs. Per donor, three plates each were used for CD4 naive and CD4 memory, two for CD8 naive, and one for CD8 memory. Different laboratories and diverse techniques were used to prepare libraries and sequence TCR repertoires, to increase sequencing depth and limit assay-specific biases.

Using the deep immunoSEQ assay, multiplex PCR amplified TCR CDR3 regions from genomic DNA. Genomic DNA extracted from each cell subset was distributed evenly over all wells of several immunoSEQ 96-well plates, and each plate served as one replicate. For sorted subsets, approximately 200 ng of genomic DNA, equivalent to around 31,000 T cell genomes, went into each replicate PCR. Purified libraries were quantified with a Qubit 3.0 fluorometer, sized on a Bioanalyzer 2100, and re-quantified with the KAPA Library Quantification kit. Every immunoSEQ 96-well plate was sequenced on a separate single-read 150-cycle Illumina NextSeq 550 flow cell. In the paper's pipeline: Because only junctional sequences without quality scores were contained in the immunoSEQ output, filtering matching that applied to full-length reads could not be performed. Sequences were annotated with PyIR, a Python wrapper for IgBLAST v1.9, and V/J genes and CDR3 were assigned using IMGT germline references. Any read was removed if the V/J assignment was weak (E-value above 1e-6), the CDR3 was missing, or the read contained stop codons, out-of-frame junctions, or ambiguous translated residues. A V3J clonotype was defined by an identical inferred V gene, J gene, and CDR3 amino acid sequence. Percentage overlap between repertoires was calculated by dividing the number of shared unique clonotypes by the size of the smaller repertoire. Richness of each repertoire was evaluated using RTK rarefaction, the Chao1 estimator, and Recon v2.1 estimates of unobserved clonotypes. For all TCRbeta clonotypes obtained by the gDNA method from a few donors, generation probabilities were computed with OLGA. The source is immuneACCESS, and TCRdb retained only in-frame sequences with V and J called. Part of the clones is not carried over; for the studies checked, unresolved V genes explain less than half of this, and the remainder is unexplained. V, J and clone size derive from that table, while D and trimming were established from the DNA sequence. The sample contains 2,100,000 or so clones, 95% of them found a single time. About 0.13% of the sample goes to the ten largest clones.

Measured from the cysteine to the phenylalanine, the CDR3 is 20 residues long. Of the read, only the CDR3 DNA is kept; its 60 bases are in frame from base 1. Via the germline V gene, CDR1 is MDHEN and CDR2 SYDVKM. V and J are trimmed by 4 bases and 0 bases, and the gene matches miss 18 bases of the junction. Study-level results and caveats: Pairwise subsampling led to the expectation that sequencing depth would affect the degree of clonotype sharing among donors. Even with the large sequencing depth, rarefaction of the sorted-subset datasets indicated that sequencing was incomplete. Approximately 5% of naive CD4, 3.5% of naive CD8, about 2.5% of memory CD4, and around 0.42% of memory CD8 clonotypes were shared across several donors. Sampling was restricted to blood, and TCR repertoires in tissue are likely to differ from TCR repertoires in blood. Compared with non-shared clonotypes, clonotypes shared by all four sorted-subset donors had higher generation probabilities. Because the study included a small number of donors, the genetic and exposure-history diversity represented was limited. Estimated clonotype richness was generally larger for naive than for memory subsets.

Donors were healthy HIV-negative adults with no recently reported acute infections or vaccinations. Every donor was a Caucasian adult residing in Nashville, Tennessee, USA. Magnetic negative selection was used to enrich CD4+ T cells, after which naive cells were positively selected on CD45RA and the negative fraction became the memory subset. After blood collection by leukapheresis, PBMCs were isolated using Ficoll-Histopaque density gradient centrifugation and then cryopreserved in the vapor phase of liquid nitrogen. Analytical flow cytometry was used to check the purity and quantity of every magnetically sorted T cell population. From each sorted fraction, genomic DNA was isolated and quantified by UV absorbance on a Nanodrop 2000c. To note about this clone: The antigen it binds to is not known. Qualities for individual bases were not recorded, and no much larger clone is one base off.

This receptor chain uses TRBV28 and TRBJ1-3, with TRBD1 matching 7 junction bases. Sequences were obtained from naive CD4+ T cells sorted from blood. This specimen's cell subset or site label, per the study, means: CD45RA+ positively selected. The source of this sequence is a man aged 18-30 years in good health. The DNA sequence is TGTGCCAGCAGTTCCCAGGGGGTGAGGAACCATCCATTCTCTGGAAACACCATATATTTT. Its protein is CASSSQGVRNHPFSGNTIYF.